The clone carrying this T cell receptor (beta chain) was detected a few times. Its antigen is undetermined. Germline CDR1 and CDR2: SEHNR and FQNEAQ (reference sequence). This CDR3 contains 15 residues. V gave up 0 bases and J gave up 4 bases; unmatched junction bases: 3. The data were taken from a study of identical twins. General observations from the study: Models underestimated how often monozygotic twins shared out-of-frame TCR alpha.

Using its own MiXCR run on the 5' RACE reads, TCRdb lists one record per CDR3 protein. Counted here are 1.5 million or so distinct CDR3 sequences, roughly 35% occurring once; the ten biggest clones make up about 0.3%. The sample was cord blood. V usage is TRBV7-9 and J usage is TRBJ2-3; 8 bases match TRBD1. The sequence came from a newborn girl in good health. The DNA for the CDR3 is TGTGCCAGCAGCTTAGCCGCAGGGGGCGCAGATACGCAGTATTTT. As protein: CASSLAAGGADTQYF. Variable domain in full (rest from reference TRBV7-9 and TRBJ2-3): DTGVSQNPRHKITKRGQNVTFRCDPISEHNRLYWYRQTLGQGPEFLTYFQNEAQLEKSRLLSDRFSAERPKGSFSTLEIQRTEQGDSAMYLCASSLAAGGADTQYFGPGTRLTVL.